This TCR beta chain came from a study of T-cell memory formation after mild COVID-19. This clonotype was seen more than once but under ten times. The antigen is undetermined. Study-wide findings and caveats: Memory cells collected pre-infection included some clones that later responded, suggesting cross-reactive memory joined.

5'RACE, which relied on constant-segment primers, yielded TCR alpha and TCR beta cDNA libraries carrying sample barcodes and UMIs. MiXCR, applied by TCRdb to the 5' RACE reads, yields one record per CDR3 protein. The profile covers almost 350,000 distinct CDR3 sequences, with more than 20% appearing a single time and over 20% taken by the ten largest. Per germline, CDR1 MDHEN and CDR2 SYDVKM. V was clipped by 2 bases and J by 0 bases, with 11 bases between them. The CDR3 consists of 15 residues. The sample was PBMCs or a T cell subset sorted from them (not recorded which). This chain uses TRBV28 with TRBJ2-7; unclear D gene. The sequence derives from a young man who had mild COVID-19 (a few samples of this study predate the infection). Cell type and time point are not known. As DNA, the CDR3 is TGTGCCAGCAGTTTAAGCAGGCATAGCTCCTACGAGCAGTACTTC. Translating gives CASSLSRHSSYEQYF.